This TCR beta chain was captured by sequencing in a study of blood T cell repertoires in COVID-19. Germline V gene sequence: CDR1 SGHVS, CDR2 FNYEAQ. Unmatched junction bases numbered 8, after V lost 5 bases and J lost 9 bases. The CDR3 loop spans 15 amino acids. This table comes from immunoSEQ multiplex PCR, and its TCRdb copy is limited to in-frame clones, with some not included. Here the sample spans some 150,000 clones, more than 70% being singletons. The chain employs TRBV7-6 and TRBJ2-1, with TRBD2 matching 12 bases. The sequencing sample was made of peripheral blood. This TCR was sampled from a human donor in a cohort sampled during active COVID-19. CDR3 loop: CASSHRTSGASEQFF. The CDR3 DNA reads TGTGCCAGCAGCCACCGGACTAGCGGGGCATCTGAGCAGTTCTTC.